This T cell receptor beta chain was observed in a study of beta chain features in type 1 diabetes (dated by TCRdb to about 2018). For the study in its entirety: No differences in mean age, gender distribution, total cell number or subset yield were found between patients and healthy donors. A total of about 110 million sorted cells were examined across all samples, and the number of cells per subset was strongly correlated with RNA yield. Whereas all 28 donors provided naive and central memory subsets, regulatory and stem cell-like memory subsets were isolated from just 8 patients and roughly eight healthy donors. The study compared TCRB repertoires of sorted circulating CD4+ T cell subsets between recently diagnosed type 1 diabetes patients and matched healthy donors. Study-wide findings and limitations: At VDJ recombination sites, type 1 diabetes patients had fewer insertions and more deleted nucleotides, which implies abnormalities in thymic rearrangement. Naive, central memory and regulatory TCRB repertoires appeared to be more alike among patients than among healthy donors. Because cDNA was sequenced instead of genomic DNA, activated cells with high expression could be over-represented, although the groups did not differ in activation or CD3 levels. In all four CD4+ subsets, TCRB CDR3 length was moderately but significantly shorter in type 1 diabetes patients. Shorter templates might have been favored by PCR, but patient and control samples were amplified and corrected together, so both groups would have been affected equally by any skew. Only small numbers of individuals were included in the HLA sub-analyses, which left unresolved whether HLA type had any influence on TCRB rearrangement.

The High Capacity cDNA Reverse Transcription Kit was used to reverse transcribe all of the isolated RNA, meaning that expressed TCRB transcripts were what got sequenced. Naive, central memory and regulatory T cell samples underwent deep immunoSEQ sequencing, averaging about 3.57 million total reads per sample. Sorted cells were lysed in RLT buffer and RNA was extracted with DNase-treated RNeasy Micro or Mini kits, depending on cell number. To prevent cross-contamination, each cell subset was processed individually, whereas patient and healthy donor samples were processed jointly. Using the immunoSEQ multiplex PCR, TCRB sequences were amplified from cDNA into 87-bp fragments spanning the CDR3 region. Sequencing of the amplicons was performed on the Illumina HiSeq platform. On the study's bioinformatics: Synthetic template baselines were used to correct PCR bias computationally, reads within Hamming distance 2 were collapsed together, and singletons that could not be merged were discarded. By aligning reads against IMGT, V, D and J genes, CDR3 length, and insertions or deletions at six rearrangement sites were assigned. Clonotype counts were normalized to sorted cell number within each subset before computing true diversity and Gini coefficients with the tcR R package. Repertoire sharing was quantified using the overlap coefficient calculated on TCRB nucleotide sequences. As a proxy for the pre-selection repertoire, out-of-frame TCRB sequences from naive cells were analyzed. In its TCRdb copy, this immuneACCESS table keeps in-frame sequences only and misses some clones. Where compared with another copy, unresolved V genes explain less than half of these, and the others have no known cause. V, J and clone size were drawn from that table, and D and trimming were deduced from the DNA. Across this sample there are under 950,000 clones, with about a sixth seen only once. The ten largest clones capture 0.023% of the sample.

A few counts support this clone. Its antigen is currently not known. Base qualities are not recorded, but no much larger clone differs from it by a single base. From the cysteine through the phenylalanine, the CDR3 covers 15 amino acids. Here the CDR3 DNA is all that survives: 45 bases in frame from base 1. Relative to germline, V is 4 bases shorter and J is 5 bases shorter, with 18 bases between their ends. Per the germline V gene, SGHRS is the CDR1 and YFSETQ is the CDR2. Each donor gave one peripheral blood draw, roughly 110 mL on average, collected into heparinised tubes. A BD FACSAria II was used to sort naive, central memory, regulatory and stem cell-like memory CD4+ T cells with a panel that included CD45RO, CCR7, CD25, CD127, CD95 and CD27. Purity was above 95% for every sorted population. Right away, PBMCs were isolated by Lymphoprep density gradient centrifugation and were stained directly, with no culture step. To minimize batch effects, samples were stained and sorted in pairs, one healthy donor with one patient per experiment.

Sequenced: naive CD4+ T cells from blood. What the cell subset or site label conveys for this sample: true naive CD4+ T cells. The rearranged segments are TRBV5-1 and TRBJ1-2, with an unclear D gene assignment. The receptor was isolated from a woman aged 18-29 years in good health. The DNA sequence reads TGCGCCAGCAGCCGGACGAGTATCGGGGAGTATGGCTACACCTTC. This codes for CASSRTSIGEYGYTF.